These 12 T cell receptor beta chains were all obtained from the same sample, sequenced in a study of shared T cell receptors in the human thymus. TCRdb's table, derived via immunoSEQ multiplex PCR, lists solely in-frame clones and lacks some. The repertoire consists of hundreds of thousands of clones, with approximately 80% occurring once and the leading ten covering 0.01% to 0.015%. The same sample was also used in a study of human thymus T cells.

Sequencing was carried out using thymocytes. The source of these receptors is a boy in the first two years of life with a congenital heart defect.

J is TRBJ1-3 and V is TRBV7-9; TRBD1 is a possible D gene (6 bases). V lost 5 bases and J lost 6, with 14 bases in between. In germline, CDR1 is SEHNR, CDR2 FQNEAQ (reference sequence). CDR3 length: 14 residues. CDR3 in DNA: TGTGCCAGCAGCCAGGGGCAGGAATCAAACACCATATATTTT. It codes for CASSQGQESNTIYF.

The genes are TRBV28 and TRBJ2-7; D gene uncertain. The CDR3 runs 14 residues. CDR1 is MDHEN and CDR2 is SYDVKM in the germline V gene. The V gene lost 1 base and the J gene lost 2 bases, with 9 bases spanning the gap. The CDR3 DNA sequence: TGTGCCAGCAGTTTATTCGTGTCTGCCTACGAGCAGTACTTC. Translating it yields CASSLFVSAYEQYF.

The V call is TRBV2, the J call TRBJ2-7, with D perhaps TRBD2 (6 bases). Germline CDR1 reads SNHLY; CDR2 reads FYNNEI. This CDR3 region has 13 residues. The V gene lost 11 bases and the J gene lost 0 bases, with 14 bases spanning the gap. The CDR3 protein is CASGDWSSYEQYF. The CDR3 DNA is TGTGCCTCGGGGGACTGGAGCTCCTACGAGCAGTACTTC.

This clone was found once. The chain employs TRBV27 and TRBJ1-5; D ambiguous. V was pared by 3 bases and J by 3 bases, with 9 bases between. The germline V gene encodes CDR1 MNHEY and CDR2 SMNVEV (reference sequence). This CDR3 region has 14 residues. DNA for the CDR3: TGTGCCAGCAGTTTGGGAGGGCCCAATCAGCCCCAGCATTTT. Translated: CASSLGGPNQPQHF.

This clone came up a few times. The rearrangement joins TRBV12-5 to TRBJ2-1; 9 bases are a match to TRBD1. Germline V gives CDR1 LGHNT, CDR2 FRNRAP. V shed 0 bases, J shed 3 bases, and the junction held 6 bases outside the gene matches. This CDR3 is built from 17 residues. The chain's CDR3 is CASGLVPGTGIYNEQFF. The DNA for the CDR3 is TGTGCTAGTGGTTTGGTACCCGGGACAGGGATCTACAATGAGCAGTTCTTC.

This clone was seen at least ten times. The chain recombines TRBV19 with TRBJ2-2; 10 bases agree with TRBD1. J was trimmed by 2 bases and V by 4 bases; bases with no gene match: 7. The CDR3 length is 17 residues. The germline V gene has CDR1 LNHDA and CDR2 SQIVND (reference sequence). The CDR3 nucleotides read TGTGCCAGTAGTAGCGGGACAGGGGACGATAACACCGGGGAGCTGTTTTTT. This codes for CASSSGTGDDNTGELFF.

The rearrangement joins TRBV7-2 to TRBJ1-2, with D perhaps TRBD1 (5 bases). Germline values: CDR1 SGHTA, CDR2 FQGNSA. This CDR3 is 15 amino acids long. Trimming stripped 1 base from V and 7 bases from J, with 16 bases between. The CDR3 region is CASSLEGPGRGGYTF. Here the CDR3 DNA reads TGTGCCAGCAGCTTAGAAGGGCCAGGGAGGGGTGGCTACACCTTC.

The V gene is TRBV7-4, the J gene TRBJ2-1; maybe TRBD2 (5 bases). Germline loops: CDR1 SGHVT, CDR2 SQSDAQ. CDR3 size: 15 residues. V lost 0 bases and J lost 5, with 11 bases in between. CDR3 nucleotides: TGTGCCAGCAGCTTAGCGGCTACCGGGGACAATGAGCAGTTCTTC. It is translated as CASSLAATGDNEQFF.

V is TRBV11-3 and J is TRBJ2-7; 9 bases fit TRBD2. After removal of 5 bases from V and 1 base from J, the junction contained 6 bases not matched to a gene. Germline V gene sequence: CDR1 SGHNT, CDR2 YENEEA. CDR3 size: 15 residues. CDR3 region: CASSPRLAASYEQYF. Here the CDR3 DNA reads TGTGCCAGCAGCCCAAGACTAGCGGCTTCCTACGAGCAGTACTTC.

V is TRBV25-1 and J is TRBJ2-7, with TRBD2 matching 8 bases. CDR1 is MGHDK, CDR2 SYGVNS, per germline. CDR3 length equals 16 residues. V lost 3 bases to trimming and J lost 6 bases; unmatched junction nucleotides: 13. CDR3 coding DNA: TGTGCCAGCAGTGACTTCACCGGGACTAGGTATCCCGAGCAGTACTTC. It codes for CASSDFTGTRYPEQYF.

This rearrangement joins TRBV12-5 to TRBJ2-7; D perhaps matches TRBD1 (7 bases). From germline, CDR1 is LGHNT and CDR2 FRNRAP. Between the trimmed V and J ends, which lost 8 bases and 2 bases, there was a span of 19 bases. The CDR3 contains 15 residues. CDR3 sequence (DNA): TGTGCTAGTTGGGATCAGGGGGAGCGGGCCTACGAGCAGTACTTC. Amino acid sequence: CASWDQGERAYEQYF.

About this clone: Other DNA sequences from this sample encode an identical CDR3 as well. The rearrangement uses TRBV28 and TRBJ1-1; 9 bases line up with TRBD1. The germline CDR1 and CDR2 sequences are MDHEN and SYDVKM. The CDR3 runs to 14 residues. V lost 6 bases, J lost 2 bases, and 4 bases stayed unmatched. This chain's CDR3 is CASSRGQGNTEAFF. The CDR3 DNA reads TGTGCCAGCAGCAGGGGACAGGGTAACACTGAAGCTTTCTTT. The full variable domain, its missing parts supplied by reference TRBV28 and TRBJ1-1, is DVKVTQSSRYLVKRTGEKVFLECVQDMDHENMFWYRQDPGLGLRLIYFSYDVKMKEKGDIPEGYSVSREKKERFSLILESASTNQTSMYLCASSRGQGNTEAFFGQGTRLTVV.